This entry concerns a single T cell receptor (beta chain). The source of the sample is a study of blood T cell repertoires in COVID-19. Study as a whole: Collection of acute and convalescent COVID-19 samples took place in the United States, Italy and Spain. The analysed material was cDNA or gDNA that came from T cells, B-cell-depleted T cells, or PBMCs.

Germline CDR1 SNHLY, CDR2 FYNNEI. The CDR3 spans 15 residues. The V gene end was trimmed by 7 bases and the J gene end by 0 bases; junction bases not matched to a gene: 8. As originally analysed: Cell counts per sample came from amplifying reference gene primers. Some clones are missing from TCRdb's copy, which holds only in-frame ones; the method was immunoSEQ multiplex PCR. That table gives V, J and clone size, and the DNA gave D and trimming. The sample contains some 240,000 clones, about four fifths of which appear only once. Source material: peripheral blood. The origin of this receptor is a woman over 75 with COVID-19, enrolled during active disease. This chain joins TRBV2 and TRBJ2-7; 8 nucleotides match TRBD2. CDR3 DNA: TGTGCCAGCACCGTTAGCGGGGCCCTCTCCTACGAGCAGTACTTC. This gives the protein CASTVSGALSYEQYF. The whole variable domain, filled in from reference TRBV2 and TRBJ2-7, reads EPEVTQTPSHQVTQMGQEVILRCVPISNHLYFYWYRQILGQKVEFLVSFYNNEISEKSEIFDDQFSVERPDGSNFTLKIRSTKLEDSAMYFCASTVSGALSYEQYFGPGTRLTVT.